The 23 T cell receptor beta chains presented below share a single source sample, sequenced in a study of blood T cell repertoires in COVID-19 (dated by TCRdb to the early 2020s). Library creation used the immunoSEQ multiplex PCR assay. Not all clones reach the TCRdb copy of this immuneACCESS table, which keeps in-frame sequences only. Checked studies attribute under half of the gap to unresolved V genes and leave the rest unexplained. Within this sample are approximately 350,000 clones, with 91% of them counted one time only. 3% to 4% of the sample is taken by the ten largest. The sequencing input was peripheral blood. Receptor source: a woman younger than 30 who had recovered from COVID-19.

This clone appeared once. The rearrangement uses TRBV7-6 and TRBJ2-2; 7 bases are a match to TRBD2. Germline CDR1 SGHVS, CDR2 FNYEAQ. The CDR3 is made up of 16 amino acids. Trimming at V came to 3 bases and at J to 7 bases, leaving 11 bases not matched to a gene. For the CDR3, the DNA is TGTGCCAGCAGCTTCCTTCGCCGGGAGGATTACGGGGAGCTGTTTTTT. Translated, it gives CASSFLRREDYGELFF. The whole variable domain, filled in from reference TRBV7-6 and TRBJ2-2, reads GAGVSQSPRYKVTKRGQDVALRCDPISGHVSLYWYRQALGQGPEFLTYFNYEAQQDKSGLPNDRFSAERPEGSISTLTIQRTEQRDSAMYRCASSFLRREDYGELFFGEGSRLTVL.

The J gene is TRBJ2-5, the V gene TRBV6-2 or TRBV6-3; 13 bases fit TRBD2. V trimming: 4 bases; J trimming: 5 bases; junction bases outside the gene matches: 4. This CDR3 is 15 amino acids long. Germline V gene sequence: CDR1 MNHEY, CDR2 SVGEGT. The CDR3 reads CASSLLAGGAETQYF. In DNA form, the CDR3 reads TGTGCCAGCAGTTTACTAGCGGGGGGGGCTGAGACCCAGTACTTC.

The J gene is TRBJ2-3, the V gene TRBV3-1 (or the pseudogene TRBV3-2); TRBD1 agrees at 7 bases. The germline gives CDR1 LGHDT, CDR2 YNNKEL (reference sequence). This CDR3 comprises 15 residues. The J segment lost 2 bases and the V segment lost 4 bases, leaving 6 bases of the junction unmatched. This CDR3 reads CASSLGQVITDTQYF. The CDR3 bases are TGTGCCAGCAGCCTAGGACAGGTAATCACAGATACGCAGTATTTT.

CDR3 protein: CASSLSRVRNTIYF. CDR3 nucleotides: TGTGCCAGCAGTTTGTCCAGGGTTAGAAACACCATATATTTT. The rearrangement links TRBV6-5 to TRBJ1-3; a weak D match, TRBD1 (5 bases). Looked up from germline, CDR1 is MNHEY and CDR2 is SVGAGI. With 4 bases removed from V and 5 bases from J, the gap between germline ends came to 12 bases. The CDR3 spans 14 residues.

This clone showed up just a few times. This sequence joins TRBV5-4 and TRBJ1-2; TRBD1 matches 9 bases. Germline assignment: CDR1 SGHNT and CDR2 YYREEE (reference sequence). This CDR3 comprises 13 residues. V was clipped by 4 bases and J by 7 bases; unmatched bases: 5. The chain's CDR3 is CASSIPTGGGYTF. The CDR3 nucleotides read TGTGCCAGCAGCATACCGACAGGGGGTGGCTACACCTTC.

The V gene is TRBV19, the J gene TRBJ2-2, with a possible D match to TRBD2 (5 bases). The CDR3 has 13 residues. Germline CDR1 LNHDA, CDR2 SQIVND (reference sequence). The V and J ends lost 7 bases and 5 bases respectively, with 11 bases between them. In DNA, the CDR3 is TGTGCCAGTAAGCGGACGGGGACCGGGGAGCTGTTTTTT. Translating it yields CASKRTGTGELFF.

The rearrangement uses TRBV12-5 and TRBJ1-2; the match to TRBD1 covers 8 bases. J was trimmed by 6 bases and V by 6 bases; bases with no gene match: 6. The CDR3 is 13 residues long. Germline V gene data show CDR1 as LGHNT and CDR2 as FRNRAP. CDR3 DNA sequence: TGTGCTAGTGGGATCACAGGGGGAAATGGCTACACCTTC. This codes for CASGITGGNGYTF. The entire variable domain, with the rest obtained from reference TRBV12-5 and TRBJ1-2, is as follows: DARVTQTPRHKVTEMGQEVTMRCQPILGHNTVFWYRQTMMQGLELLAYFRNRAPLDDSGMPKDRFSAEMPDATLATLKIQPSEPRDSAVYFCASGITGGNGYTFGSGTRLTVV.

V usage is TRBV19 and J usage is TRBJ1-1, with D maybe TRBD1 (5 bases). The germline CDR1 and CDR2 sequences are LNHDA and SQIVND (reference sequence). Trimming stripped 6 bases from V and 0 bases from J, with 14 bases between. CDR3 size: 15 residues. DNA for the CDR3: TGTGCCAGTAGGGGGTACGGGACTATGAACACTGAAGCTTTCTTT. Its translation: CASRGYGTMNTEAFF. The complete variable domain, with remaining parts taken from reference TRBV19 and TRBJ1-1, reads DGGITQSPKYLFRKEGQNVTLSCEQNLNHDAMYWYRQDPGQGLRLIYYSQIVNDFQKGDIAEGYSVSREKKESFPLTVTSAQKNPTAFYLCASRGYGTMNTEAFFGQGTRLTVV.

The chain is built from TRBV2 and TRBJ2-2, with TRBD2 identical over 9 bases. The CDR3 runs to 15 residues. The germline V gene encodes CDR1 SNHLY and CDR2 FYNNEI. The J segment lost 5 bases and the V segment lost 1 base, leaving 2 bases of the junction unmatched. CDR3 residues: CASSEVAGATGELFF. The CDR3 nucleotides read TGTGCCAGCAGTGAAGTAGCGGGAGCAACCGGGGAGCTGTTTTTT.

This chain connects TRBV2 to TRBJ2-3; D may be TRBD2 (7 bases). The CDR3 spans 15 residues. CDR1 is SNHLY, CDR2 FYNNEI, per germline. Trimming pared 1 base from V and 4 bases from J, leaving 12 bases between. The CDR3 bases are TGTGCCAGCAGTGAAGGGGGGGGCAGGGCAGATACGCAGTATTTT. Translation: CASSEGGGRADTQYF.

The chain has TRBV6-5 and TRBJ1-1; no reliable D call. The germline V gene encodes CDR1 MNHEY and CDR2 SVGAGI. Deletions cut 7 bases from V and 5 bases from J, with 11 bases between. There are 12 residues in the CDR3. The CDR3 region is CASKRRETEAFF. In DNA, the CDR3 is TGTGCCAGCAAGAGACGGGAGACTGAAGCTTTCTTT.

The chain is built from TRBV10-3 and TRBJ2-2, with TRBD2 as a possible D gene (6 bases). The CDR3 is made up of 19 amino acids. Germline values: CDR1 ENHRY, CDR2 SYGVKD. Trimming took off 0 bases at V and 6 bases at J, with 23 bases between the two ends. CDR3 protein: CAISESLPTFGGGAGELFF. In DNA form, the CDR3 reads TGTGCCATCAGTGAGTCTCTCCCTACTTTCGGAGGAGGGGCCGGGGAGCTGTTTTTT.

The rearrangement joins TRBV7-9 to TRBJ2-7; 10 nucleotides line up with TRBD2. This CDR3 comprises 17 residues. V was pared by 3 bases and J by 3 bases, with 11 bases of the junction left unmatched. In germline, CDR1 is SEHNR, CDR2 FQNEAQ (reference sequence). The CDR3 nucleotides read TGTGCCAGCAGCTTGGGACTAGCGAACGAGGGAGTCTACGAGCAGTACGTC. Amino acids: CASSLGLANEGVYEQYV.

This clone was observed once. V gene TRBV2 combines with J gene TRBJ2-7; weak D call: TRBD1 (6 bases). This CDR3 comprises 10 residues. The V gene lost 9 bases and the J gene lost 12 bases, with 15 bases spanning the gap. Germline V lookup: CDR1 SNHLY, CDR2 FYNNEI. CDR3 sequence reads: CASGQGLRYV. In nucleotides, the CDR3 is TGTGCCAGTGGCCAGGGGCTCAGGTACGTC.

This chain links TRBV2 with TRBJ1-5; D ambiguous. The CDR3 is 14 amino acids. Germline V CDR1 and CDR2: SNHLY, FYNNEI. V lost 8 bases and J lost 2, with 13 bases in between. The CDR3 region has the DNA TGTGCCAGCTCTGAAGCGAGAGGCAATCAGCCCCAGCATTTT. This sequence encodes CASSEARGNQPQHF.

The chain combines TRBV30 with TRBJ2-3, with a weak D call TRBD1 (6 bases). V lost 0 bases to trimming and J lost 0 bases, with 13 bases between them. The CDR3 covers 16 residues. The germline V gene encodes CDR1 GTSNPN and CDR2 SVGIG (reference sequence). The CDR3 nucleotides are TGTGCCTGGAGTGTAGTCCGGACAGCCAGCACAGATACGCAGTATTTT. The encoded protein is CAWSVVRTASTDTQYF.

The chain employs TRBV5-1 and TRBJ2-1; D uncertain. CDR1 SGHRS and CDR2 YFSETQ come from the germline V gene. This CDR3 region has 15 residues. V lost 1 base and J lost 2, with 10 bases in between. Written as DNA, the CDR3 is TGCGCCAGCAGCTTGCCCGCGTACCCCTACAATGAGCAGTTCTTC. Protein product: CASSLPAYPYNEQFF.

The V and J genes are TRBV21-1 and TRBJ1-2; the table assigns TRBD1, which was not confirmed against the DNA. TRBV21-1 is an annotated pseudogene. The CDR3 runs 18 residues. The CDR3 bases are TGTGCCAGCAGCAACACTTTCCGAGACAGGGGGTCCGACTATGGCTACACCTTC. Translation gives CASSNTFRDRGSDYGYTF.

V is TRBV6-2 or TRBV6-3 and J is TRBJ2-3; 10 positions match TRBD1. The CDR3 contains 16 residues. Germline V gives CDR1 MNHEY, CDR2 SVGEGT. V was pared by 5 bases and J by 3 bases, with 8 bases of the junction left unmatched. CDR3 protein: CASSTFGTGVTDTQYF. The CDR3, as DNA: TGTGCCAGCAGTACCTTCGGGACAGGGGTAACAGATACGCAGTATTTT.

This clone was counted only a few times. The genes are TRBV11-3 and TRBJ2-5; D might be TRBD2 (6 bases). Germline CDR1 and CDR2: SGHNT and YENEEA. The length of the CDR3 is 14 residues. Trimming stripped 4 bases from V and 1 base from J, with 10 bases between. The CDR3 loop reads CASSSDYTQETQYF. The CDR3 bases are TGTGCCAGCAGCTCGGACTACACCCAAGAGACCCAGTACTTC.

This clone occurred once. The chain has TRBV10-3 and TRBJ2-7, with TRBD1 as a possible D gene (6 bases). The CDR3 contains 14 residues. Germline-derived CDR1 and CDR2 are ENHRY and SYGVKD. Trimming removed 2 bases from V and 4 bases from J, with 12 bases in between. The CDR3 nucleotides read TGTGCCATCAGTGAGACAGGGTTTACGTACGAGCAGTACGTC. It is translated as CAISETGFTYEQYV.

This clone has just a few counts. The gene calls are TRBV7-9 and TRBJ1-5; TRBD1 is a possible D gene (6 bases). V shed 4 bases and J shed 6 bases, with 19 bases lying between them. CDR1 and CDR2 (germline): SEHNR, FQNEAQ (reference sequence). This CDR3 has 16 residues. CDR3 bases: TGTGCCAGCAGCTCCGCGGGCGGACAGCCAGGTCAGCCCCAGCATTTT. Its protein is CASSSAGGQPGQPQHF. Variable domain in full (rest from reference TRBV7-9 and TRBJ1-5): DTGVSQNPRHKITKRGQNVTFRCDPISEHNRLYWYRQTLGQGPEFLTYFQNEAQLEKSRLLSDRFSAERPKGSFSTLEIQRTEQGDSAMYLCASSSAGGQPGQPQHFGDGTRLSIL.

This chain links TRBV5-6 with TRBJ2-4; maybe TRBD2 (6 bases). V shed 4 bases and J shed 1 base, with 18 bases lying between them. CDR1 is SGHDT and CDR2 is YYEEEE in the germline V gene. The CDR3 length is 17 residues. The CDR3 DNA reads as TGTGCCAGCAGCCAGGGACTTGTCATGGGGGCCAAAAACATTCAGTACTTC. Its translation: CASSQGLVMGAKNIQYF.